These 9 T cell receptor beta chains were sequenced from one sample in a study of regulatory T cells in long-lasting Graves disease. Arm-PCR of CDR3 regions and iRepertoire HTBI primers were the basis on which TCR beta libraries were built. TCRdb independently ran MiXCR on the multiplex PCR reads; one entry per CDR3 protein. This sample carries some 370,000 distinct CDR3 sequences, less than 25% of them seen once, and the ten largest clones take around 20%. Indicated time point: persistent/refractory GD, antithyroid drugs over 5 years with positive TRAb. RNA extracted from PBMCs served as the sequencing template. The sample was peripheral blood mononuclear cells (PBMCs), taken when the disease was refractory, from a patient treated with antithyroid drugs. All receptors come from a female donor with Graves disease.

The chain is built from TRBV7-2 and TRBJ2-7, with D maybe TRBD1 (5 bases). Germline V CDR1 and CDR2: SGHTA, FQGNSA. V lost 5 bases and J 2 bases, leaving 13 bases between the germline ends. The CDR3 covers 14 residues. In nucleotides, the CDR3 is TGTGCCAGCAGCGGACAAGGGATGGCCTACGAGCAGTACTTC. Translation gives CASSGQGMAYEQYF.

This clonotype occurred many times. The chain is built from TRBV9 and TRBJ2-7; 10 positions match TRBD1. V shed 0 bases, J shed 6 bases, and the junction held 3 bases outside the gene matches. Germline V CDR1 and CDR2: SGDLS, YYNGEE. The CDR3 contains 14 residues. CDR3 sequence reads: CASSVGQGAGEQYF. In nucleotides, the CDR3 is TGTGCCAGCAGCGTAGGACAGGGGGCGGGCGAGCAGTACTTC.

V usage is TRBV12-3 or TRBV12-4 and J usage is TRBJ1-5; D is uncertain. Trimming left V 2 bases short and J 3 bases short, with 8 bases between. This CDR3 region has 14 residues. The CDR3 coding sequence is TGTGCCAGCAGTTTACTCTCCAACAATCAGCCCCAGCATTTT. This codes for CASSLLSNNQPQHF.

Remarks on this clonotype: The junction and the germline gene differ at one end; a read error may be behind it. The chain combines TRBV5-1 with TRBJ1-1; weak D call: TRBD1 (5 bases). CDR1 and CDR2 (germline): SGHRS, YFSETQ. CDR3 size: 15 residues. CDR3 loop: CAGSLVGGGNTEAFF. DNA of the CDR3: TGCGCCGGCAGCTTGGTCGGGGGTGGGAACACTGAAGCTTTCTTT.

The rearrangement joins TRBV7-2 to TRBJ2-1, with 8 bases identical to TRBD2. Per germline, CDR1 SGHTA and CDR2 FQGNSA. CDR3 size: 14 residues. V was clipped by 5 bases and J by 9 bases; unmatched bases: 9. The CDR3 loop is CASSHGIAGSEQFF. The CDR3 DNA reads as TGTGCCAGCAGCCATGGGATAGCGGGATCTGAGCAGTTCTTC.

This clonotype was recorded many times. V and J are TRBV24-1 and TRBJ2-7; no clear D. The CDR3 consists of 10 residues. V was clipped by 4 bases and J by 6 bases, with 3 bases between them. In germline, CDR1 is KGHDR, CDR2 SFDVKD. Here the CDR3 DNA reads TGTGCCACCAGTGACTGCGAGCAGTACTTC. Translated, it gives CATSDCEQYF.

This rearrangement joins TRBV5-4 to TRBJ2-5, with D perhaps matching TRBD2 (6 bases). This CDR3 region has 14 residues. Germline V gene data show CDR1 as SGHNT and CDR2 as YYREEE (reference sequence). Trimming took off 1 base at V and 5 bases at J, with 12 bases between the two ends. CDR3 bases: TGTGCCAGCAGCTTGTACGGGAGAGGGGAGACCCAGTACTTC. This translates into CASSLYGRGETQYF.

Only a few counts were recorded for this clonotype. This rearrangement joins TRBV6-1 to TRBJ2-5; 9 bases line up with TRBD2. The J segment lost 5 bases and the V segment lost 3 bases, leaving 4 bases of the junction unmatched. This CDR3 spans 14 amino acids. Germline V gene sequence: CDR1 MNHNS, CDR2 SASEGT. The CDR3 nucleotides are TGTGCCAGCAGTGATGCGGGAGGGTGGGAGACCCAGTACTTC. Its translation: CASSDAGGWETQYF.

The table lists this clonotype with many counts. V usage is TRBV28 and J usage is TRBJ1-4; D gene uncertain. The CDR3 runs to 13 residues. Looked up from germline, CDR1 is MDHEN and CDR2 is SYDVKM. Trimming shortened V by 3 bases and J by 8 bases, and 10 bases separated the two germline ends. The DNA for the CDR3 is TGTGCCAGCAGTTTCAGTTTTTGGGAAAAACTGTTTTTT. Translated: CASSFSFWEKLFF.